The present T cell receptor (beta chain) was sequenced within a study of radiotherapy plus CTLA-4 blockade in lung cancer. Looking at the study overall: Patients showed objective responses in about 20% of cases and disease control in less than 35%. Notes on the study in general: Radiotherapy was combined with ipilimumab, and tumor-derived TCR clones then expanded in blood. Early blood T cell clone dynamics reportedly forecast response best, with interferon-beta.

Germline values: CDR1 MGHDK, CDR2 SYGVNS. Trimming left V 6 bases short and J 0 bases short, with 12 bases between. The CDR3 length is 14 residues. Ipilimumab-mediated CTLA-4 blockade plus focal radiation was given to patients having chemo-refractory metastatic non-small-cell lung cancer. The repertoire was sequenced with immunoSEQ multiplex PCR; TCRdb's copy has only in-frame clones and lacks some. The data show 81,000 or so clones, around 78% seen once. This clone was picked up a small number of times. Antigen unknown. The chain has TRBV25-1 and TRBJ2-7; a possible D gene is TRBD1 (5 bases). This TCR derives from a human donor with non-small cell lung cancer whose response to radiotherapy plus ipilimumab could not be evaluated. Some clones in this sample may be carry-over from other donors' samples. The source material was peripheral blood, sampled from a patient treated with radiotherapy plus ipilimumab. The CDR3 nucleotides read TGTGCCAGCAGCCAGGGCTTTAGCTCCTACGAGCAGTACTTC. This sequence encodes CASSQGFSSYEQYF.